Presented here are 15 T cell receptor beta chains from one specimen sequenced in a study of T cell responses to AZD1222 COVID-19 vaccine. Measured with immunoSEQ multiplex PCR; TCRdb has only the in-frame clones, and not every one. The table records 95,000 to 150,000 clones, approximately 89% of them present only once. The source material was peripheral blood, sampled on day 0 of AZD1222 vaccination. These receptors originate from an adult in good health.

J is TRBJ1-2 and V is TRBV20-1; no firm D call. CDR1 and CDR2 from the germline V gene are DFQATT and SNEGSKA (reference sequence). The CDR3 covers 11 residues. Trimming cost V 6 bases and J 4 bases, with 9 bases left between them. The CDR3 DNA is TGCAGTGCAACGGTCCTCTATGGCTACACCTTC. Its translation is CSATVLYGYTF.

V and J are TRBV4-1 and TRBJ1-5, with D unclear. Per the germline V gene, CDR1 is MGHRA and CDR2 is YSYEKL. This CDR3 is 13 amino acids long. V lost 6 bases and J 1 base, leaving 7 bases between the germline ends. CDR3 in amino acids: CASRRPSNQPQHF. The CDR3, as DNA: TGCGCCAGCAGGAGGCCGAGCAATCAGCCCCAGCATTTT.

This clone is a singleton in its sample. As DNA, the CDR3 is TGTGCCAGCAGCGCCGTCGACACCTACCACACTGAAGCTTTCTTT. Its protein is CASSAVDTYHTEAFF. V gene TRBV9 combines with J gene TRBJ1-1; D unclear. Germline CDR1 reads SGDLS; CDR2 reads YYNGEE. The length of the CDR3 is 15 residues. The V and J ends lost 3 bases and 3 bases respectively, with 15 bases between them.

This sequence joins TRBV24-1 and TRBJ1-4, with 10 bases matching TRBD1. CDR1 and CDR2 from the germline V gene are KGHDR and SFDVKD. The trim removed 9 bases at V and 5 bases at J, leaving 2 bases unmatched. The CDR3 loop spans 13 amino acids. The CDR3, as DNA: TGTGCCACCGGGACAGGGGTGAATGAAAAACTGTTTTTT. Protein: CATGTGVNEKLFF.

The chain recombines TRBV12-3 or TRBV12-4 with TRBJ2-3; D is unresolved. V was clipped by 3 bases and J by 5 bases, with 6 bases between them. This CDR3 has 12 residues. CDR3 bases: TGTGCCAGCAGTTTTTCGGGAGATACGCAGTATTTT. It translates to CASSFSGDTQYF.

The CDR3 DNA is TGTGCCAGCAGCTTAGGTTCAGGGTCAGATACGCAGTATTTT. Translation gives CASSLGSGSDTQYF. The V and J genes are TRBV11-3 and TRBJ2-3, with TRBD1 as a possible D gene (5 bases). CDR1 SGHNT and CDR2 YENEEA come from the germline V gene. The CDR3 length is 14 residues. V lost 1 base and J lost 4, with 9 bases in between.

The J gene is TRBJ2-6, the V gene TRBV28; weak D call: TRBD2 (5 bases). Per the germline V gene, CDR1 is MDHEN and CDR2 is SYDVKM. This CDR3 contains 16 residues. With 6 bases removed from V and 0 bases from J, the gap between germline ends came to 12 bases. This CDR3 is CASSHLADSGANVLTF. CDR3 sequence (DNA): TGTGCCAGCAGCCATCTAGCCGACTCTGGGGCCAACGTCCTGACTTTC.

The DNA for the CDR3 is TGTGCCAGCAACGTGGGGGGGCGCTTCGGCTACACCTTC. This translates into CASNVGGRFGYTF. The V and J genes are TRBV28 and TRBJ1-2, with D perhaps matching TRBD1 (6 bases). CDR3 length: 13 residues. Deletions cut 7 bases from V and 8 bases from J, with 17 bases between. The germline V gene encodes CDR1 MDHEN and CDR2 SYDVKM.

The chain employs TRBV27 and TRBJ1-5; D may be TRBD1 (6 bases). This CDR3 is 14 amino acids long. Between the trimmed V and J ends, which lost 5 bases and 0 bases, there was a span of 8 bases. From germline, CDR1 is MNHEY and CDR2 SMNVEV (reference sequence). DNA of the CDR3: TGTGCCAGCAGTAGGGGGGATAGCAATCAGCCCCAGCATTTT. Translating it yields CASSRGDSNQPQHF.

The CDR3 region is CATSRDRGGPKGTQYF. The DNA for the CDR3 is TGTGCCACCAGCAGAGATCGGGGGGGACCCAAGGGGACCCAGTACTTC. V gene TRBV15 combines with J gene TRBJ2-5; TRBD2 matches 8 bases. Germline CDR1 is LNHNV and CDR2 is YYDKDF (reference sequence). After removal of 0 bases from V and 7 bases from J, the junction contained 10 bases not matched to a gene. There are 16 residues in the CDR3.

CDR3 bases: TGTGCCAGCAGCCAAGCCGGGCCTGGCTACACCTTC. Translated, it gives CASSQAGPGYTF. The V call is TRBV14, the J call TRBJ1-2; unclear D gene. Trimming took off 1 base at V and 7 bases at J, with 7 bases between the two ends. Germline loops: CDR1 SGHDN, CDR2 FVKESK. This CDR3 comprises 12 residues.

This chain links TRBV7-9 with TRBJ2-3; a possible D gene is TRBD2 (6 bases). The CDR3 is 17 amino acids. Germline CDR1 and CDR2: SEHNR and FQNEAQ (reference sequence). Deletions cut 0 bases from V and 0 bases from J, with 13 bases between. The CDR3 is CASSLAGGGASTDTQYF. The DNA of the CDR3 is TGTGCCAGCAGCTTAGCGGGAGGCGGTGCTAGCACAGATACGCAGTATTTT. The variable domain in full, with the rest retrieved from reference TRBV7-9 and TRBJ2-3, is DTGVSQNPRHKITKRGQNVTFRCDPISEHNRLYWYRQTLGQGPEFLTYFQNEAQLEKSRLLSDRFSAERPKGSFSTLEIQRTEQGDSAMYLCASSLAGGGASTDTQYFGPGTRLTVL.

This clone is a singleton in its sample. The rearrangement joins TRBV6-5 to TRBJ2-1; 7 bases fit TRBD2. Germline V gene lookup returns CDR1 MNHEY and CDR2 SVGAGI. Trimming at V came to 1 base and at J to 9 bases, leaving 6 bases not matched to a gene. This CDR3 is 14 amino acids long. The DNA for the CDR3 is TGTGCCAGCAGTTACTTCGGGGGGAGGGTTGAGCAGTTCTTC. Protein sequence: CASSYFGGRVEQFF.

The V gene is TRBV5-1, the J gene TRBJ2-3, with 16 positions matching TRBD2. CDR3 length equals 18 residues. The ends lost 4 bases at V and 5 bases at J; junction bases unmatched: 10. Per the germline V gene, CDR1 is SGHRS and CDR2 is YFSETQ. The CDR3 region is CASSLGLAGGPQEDTQYF. The CDR3 DNA reads as TGCGCCAGCAGCCTGGGACTAGCGGGAGGGCCGCAGGAAGATACGCAGTATTTT.

A remark on this clone: The sample holds other DNA sequences that translate to the same CDR3. The gene calls are TRBV2 and TRBJ1-6; tentatively, D is TRBD1 (6 bases). This CDR3 comprises 16 residues. The V gene lost 0 bases and the J gene lost 7 bases, with 13 bases spanning the gap. Germline V gives CDR1 SNHLY, CDR2 FYNNEI. CDR3 bases: TGTGCCAGCAGTGAAGCTGGCAGGGGTAGGAATTCACCCCTCCACTTT. It is translated as CASSEAGRGRNSPLHF.